Given below is one T cell receptor (beta chain) in context. This clonotype was found a few times. Its target antigen remains unknown. The input lacks base qualities; no much larger clone sits a single base away. The library relied on PCR. TCRdb lists the instrument as Illumina HiSeq 4000. Bulk TCR libraries were made following a previously described method, with the TCR primers given in Table S5. Total RNA was purified with the Qiagen AllPrep DNA/RNA kit. Before any analysis, reads coming from multiple sequencing runs of the same library were combined into one pool. Concerning the study's data processing: Reads were retained only if their TCR constant sequence matched exactly, and those retained reads were trimmed to 150 nt and grouped according to their 12-nt molecular barcodes. Reads inside each barcode group were sub-clustered using a 15% Levenshtein threshold, and a quality-weighted consensus sequence was constructed for each RNA molecule. Non-functional sequences were removed, as were lower-count sequences one edit away from another. Based on fitting two negative binomial distributions, any barcode sub-cluster with under 20% of the maximum read count was discarded. The public reads were quality trimmed at Q25 with fastp and then assembled into clones with MiXCR by TCRdb, keeping productive beta chains. One record per CDR3 amino acid sequence lists the most common genes and DNA. The V and J calls and clone size come from TCRdb's table, not from the authors' own analysis. Recorded for this sample are 550,000 to 750,000 distinct CDR3 sequences; about 20% of them occurred a single time. 0.7% to 1% of the sample goes to the ten largest clones.

CDR1 and CDR2 are drawn from the germline V gene (reference sequence): LGHDT, YNNKEL. The CDR3 runs 14 residues from the cysteine to the phenylalanine. Only CDR3 DNA remains: 42 bases, in frame from the first base. After removal of 7 bases from V and 1 base from J, the junction retains 4 bases not matched to a gene. The entry originates in a study of molecular identifiers for immune sequencing clone quantification (dated by TCRdb to about 2018). For the study in its entirety: For a replicate experiment, RNA from roughly 21,000 or 96,000 naive CD8 T cells was divided into five aliquots, and four of the five aliquots were sequenced. This methods study used CD8 T cells to benchmark TCR RNA copy counting and molecular-identifier clustering-based TCR repertoire sequencing (MIDCIRS).

Libraries of naive CD8 T cells were built from anywhere between roughly 17,000 and 1,000,000 sorted cells, with 10%, 30% or 50% of the purified RNA used. Naive CD8 T cells, defined as CD8+CD4-CCR7+CD45RA+, were FACS-sorted into RLT Plus buffer on a BD FACSAria II. To test detection sensitivity, Jurkat RNA equal to around 11 TCR copies was added to samples of about 20,000-1,000,000 naive CD8 T cells. Enrichment of CD8 T cells was performed with RosetteSep CD8+ T Cell Enrichment Cocktail and Ficoll-Paque, after which ACK red cell lysis was carried out. The research as a whole found: In CMV-specific effector cells, clones with more than 20 RNA copies contained over 98% of molecules, whereas in naive cells such clones contained under 1% of molecules. The sizes of highly expanded clones could end up underestimated when identical TCR molecules share a barcode. When barcode sub-clustering was omitted, TCR diversity was inflated by chimeric consensus sequences, with chimeras reaching as high as 47%. Modeling gave about 3 recovered TCR RNA copies per cell versus approximately 11 by digital PCR, implying around 30% capture efficiency. Spiked-in Jurkat TCR RNA (around eleven copies' worth), which is not part of the donor repertoire, was contained in the naive libraries. Spiked-in Jurkat TCR RNA equal to a single cell's worth was reported to be detectable even within one million naive CD8 T cells.

The source is a human donor in good health. Some libraries in this study had Jurkat cell RNA spiked in. Here the chain combines TRBV3-1 and TRBJ2-5, with 9 central nucleotides matching TRBD2. Sequences were obtained from naive CD8+ T cells from blood, with Jurkat cell RNA spiked in. The cell subset or site label for this specimen denotes: FACS-sorted CD8+CD4-CCR7+CD45RA+ naive T cells. DNA sequence: TGTGCCAGCATTCTAGCGGGATTCCAAGAGACCCAGTACTTC. Its translation reads: CASILAGFQETQYF.